This T cell receptor beta chain was sequenced during a study of cytomegalovirus exposure and HLA in healthy donors. Primers: 60 Vbeta forward and 13 Jbeta reverse. Clones were sequenced by immunoSEQ multiplex PCR, and TCRdb holds only the in-frame ones, with some missing. The sample shows 200,000 or so clones, approximately 80% of them seen only once. This CDR3 contains 12 residues. Trimming took 1 base from V and 3 from J, leaving 4 bases between them. CDR1 is SNHLY and CDR2 is FYNNEI in the germline V gene. Findings and limits, study-wide: Beyond CMV serostatus, there was no information to go on about immune exposure.

A word on this clone: The antigen is undetermined.

The rearrangement uses TRBV2 and TRBJ2-7; D is unresolved. This clonotype was sampled from a woman in her forties or fifties in good health and CMV-seropositive. Sequencing input: PBMCs. This chain's CDR3 is CASSEDIYEQYF. The CDR3 region has the DNA TGTGCCAGCAGTGAAGACATCTACGAGCAGTACTTC.